The 26 T cell receptor beta chains given below trace back to one sample, sequenced in a study of early T cells in non-severe SARS-CoV-2 infection. TCRdb called the 5' RACE reads again in MiXCR, with one record for every CDR3 protein. The table has about 110,000 distinct CDR3 sequences, roughly 12% seen once; the top ten hold approximately 3.5%. The starting material was whole blood, obtained at baseline. The receptors derive from an adult who was a healthcare worker with PCR-confirmed SARS-CoV-2 infection or an uninfected control (not recorded which).

The sample holds a few counts of this clonotype. The chain links TRBV20-1 to TRBJ2-1; tentative D call: TRBD2 (6 bases). The germline gives CDR1 DFQATT, CDR2 SNEGSKA (reference sequence). The CDR3 sequence is 13 residues long. The ends were cut back, 0 bases at V and 8 bases at J, with 11 bases in the middle. Written as DNA, the CDR3 is TGCAGTGCTAGAGATCTGATAGCGGATGAGCAGTTCTTC. This gives the protein CSARDLIADEQFF.

J is TRBJ2-5 and V is TRBV5-1; 8 nucleotides agree with TRBD1. Germline V gene data show CDR1 as SGHRS and CDR2 as YFSETQ. The CDR3 has 15 residues. Trimming took 4 bases from V and 2 from J; bases not matched to a gene: 7. The CDR3 DNA sequence: TGCGCCAGCAGCCGAAGGACAGGGAAACAAGAGACCCAGTACTTC. It yields the protein CASSRRTGKQETQYF. The full variable domain, completed using reference TRBV5-1 and TRBJ2-5, is KAGVTQTPRYLIKTRGQQVTLSCSPISGHRSVSWYQQTPGQGLQFLFEYFSETQRNKGNFPGRFSGRQFSNSRSEMNVSTLELGDSALYLCASSRRTGKQETQYFGPGTRLLVL.

The chain carries TRBV10-3 and TRBJ2-7, with TRBD2 identical over 8 bases. V shed 6 bases and J 4 bases; nucleotides not matched to a gene: 2. From germline, CDR1 is ENHRY and CDR2 SYGVKD. The CDR3 has 12 residues. The CDR3 reads CAISASGYEQYF. As DNA, the CDR3 is TGTGCCATCAGCGCTAGCGGGTACGAGCAGTACTTC.

This clonotype was counted at least ten times. The chain joins TRBV28 to TRBJ2-7; 8 bases agree with TRBD2. Germline V CDR1 and CDR2: MDHEN, SYDVKM. The CDR3 extends over 15 amino acids. Trimming removed 7 bases from V and 4 bases from J; junction bases left unmatched: 12. CDR3 residues: CASISGGAGAYEQYF. CDR3 in DNA: TGTGCCAGCATCTCCGGAGGAGCGGGAGCGTACGAGCAGTACTTC.

The chain couples TRBV9 to TRBJ1-5, with D perhaps matching TRBD1 (5 bases). This CDR3 is built from 14 residues. Germline CDR1 SGDLS, CDR2 YYNGEE. V lost 3 bases, J lost 4 bases, and 11 bases lay in between. CDR3 sequence (DNA): TGTGCCAGCAGCGAGGCAGGGATAAATCAGCCCCAGCATTTT. Translating gives CASSEAGINQPQHF.

V gene TRBV6-6 combines with J gene TRBJ1-2, with 10 nucleotides matching TRBD1. This CDR3 has 13 amino acids. In germline, CDR1 is MNHNY, CDR2 SVGAGI (reference sequence). Unmatched junction bases numbered 0, after V lost 0 bases and J lost 8 bases. The CDR3 bases are TGTGCCAGCAGTTACTCGACAGGGGGCGGCTACACCTTC. This codes for CASSYSTGGGYTF.

This clonotype showed up many times. V and J are TRBV3-1 and TRBJ2-1, with D perhaps matching TRBD1 (5 bases). Deletions cut 4 bases from V and 3 bases from J, with 16 bases between. The CDR3 runs to 16 residues. CDR1 is LGHDT and CDR2 is YNNKEL in the germline V gene (reference sequence). The CDR3 region has the DNA TGTGCCAGCAGCCCATATACAGGAGAATTCTACAATGAGCAGTTCTTC. Its protein is CASSPYTGEFYNEQFF.

This clonotype came up a few times. The chain has TRBV18 and TRBJ2-5, with 7 bases lining up with TRBD2. This CDR3 spans 15 amino acids. Germline V gives CDR1 KGHSH, CDR2 LQKENI. V lost 4 bases to trimming and J lost 2 bases; unmatched junction nucleotides: 7. In nucleotides, the CDR3 is TGTGCCAGCTCACGAAGCGGGATGACACAAGAGACCCAGTACTTC. This codes for CASSRSGMTQETQYF.

V usage is TRBV5-1 and J usage is TRBJ2-1; 7 nucleotides match TRBD1. Germline CDR1 is SGHRS and CDR2 is YFSETQ. The V segment lost 7 bases and the J segment 3 bases; nucleotides outside the gene matches: 7. The CDR3 spans 14 residues. Here the CDR3 reads CASRIGDSYNEQFF. The DNA of the CDR3 is TGCGCCAGCCGAATCGGGGACAGCTACAATGAGCAGTTCTTC.

This clonotype showed up many times. The genes are TRBV25-1 and TRBJ2-1; D may match TRBD1 or TRBD2 (5 bases each). There are 14 residues in the CDR3. CDR1 and CDR2 from the germline V gene are MGHDK and SYGVNS. V shed 8 bases and J shed 7 bases, with 18 bases lying between them. DNA for the CDR3: TGTGCCAGCCCAATGAGGGGCGAGGTAAATGAGCAGTTCTTC. It translates to CASPMRGEVNEQFF.

The table lists this clonotype with many counts. The V gene is TRBV4-1, the J gene TRBJ2-1, with 10 bases that match TRBD2. This CDR3 contains 16 residues. Germline CDR1 MGHRA, CDR2 YSYEKL. J was trimmed by 7 bases and V by 4 bases; bases with no gene match: 10. The CDR3: CASSPQAGGPRNEQFF. For the CDR3, the DNA is TGCGCCAGCAGCCCTCAAGCGGGAGGGCCTAGGAATGAGCAGTTCTTC.

A few counts support this clonotype. The V gene is TRBV12-3 or TRBV12-4, the J gene TRBJ2-1; 8 bases fit TRBD1. The CDR3 loop spans 15 amino acids. V shed 6 bases and J 4 bases; nucleotides not matched to a gene: 8. The CDR3 reads CASRTYDRGYNEQFF. The CDR3 DNA is TGTGCCAGCAGGACCTATGACAGGGGTTACAATGAGCAGTTCTTC.

This clonotype has more than one count but fewer than ten. The chain recombines TRBV6-6 with TRBJ2-1, with 8 positions matching TRBD1. Germline loops: CDR1 MNHNY, CDR2 SVGAGI (reference sequence). The V segment lost 6 bases and the J segment 0 bases; nucleotides outside the gene matches: 4. CDR3 length equals 15 residues. This chain's CDR3 is CASSRTGSSYNEQFF. DNA for the CDR3: TGTGCCAGCAGCAGGACAGGGAGCTCCTACAATGAGCAGTTCTTC.

This sequence joins TRBV24-1 and TRBJ2-1; D gene ambiguous. This CDR3 is 13 amino acids long. With 5 bases removed from V and 2 bases from J, the gap between germline ends came to 6 bases. CDR1 KGHDR and CDR2 SFDVKD come from the germline V gene. CDR3 region: CATSGSPYNEQFF. The CDR3 DNA sequence: TGTGCCACCAGTGGGAGTCCCTACAATGAGCAGTTCTTC.

This chain connects TRBV12-3 or TRBV12-4 to TRBJ2-7; TRBD2 agrees at 11 bases. V lost 6 bases, J lost 5 bases, and 21 bases stayed unmatched. This CDR3 contains 19 residues. CDR3 amino acids: CASSSRSQVLAGERNEQYF. CDR3 coding DNA: TGTGCCAGCAGCTCCCGCTCCCAAGTACTAGCGGGAGAAAGGAACGAGCAGTACTTC.

This clonotype was counted ten times or more. The V call is TRBV12-3 or TRBV12-4, the J call TRBJ2-5; possibly TRBD1 for D (5 bases). V was pared by 7 bases and J by 8 bases, with 17 bases between. This CDR3 comprises 13 residues. The DNA for the CDR3 is TGTGCCAGCACCACTACCCCAGGGCACACCCAGTACTTC. It yields the protein CASTTTPGHTQYF.

This clonotype has ten or more counts. V is TRBV5-6 and J is TRBJ1-1, with 9 bases matching TRBD1. CDR1 SGHDT and CDR2 YYEEEE come from the germline V gene. CDR3 length: 13 amino acids. The junction had 9 bases not matched to a gene; V was cut back by 4 bases and J by 11 bases. The CDR3 is CASSPGQGLYAFF. Here the CDR3 DNA reads TGTGCCAGCAGCCCGGGACAGGGTCTCTATGCTTTCTTT.

The gene calls are TRBV12-3 or TRBV12-4 and TRBJ2-4; 8 bases line up with TRBD1. The CDR3 has 15 residues. V was clipped by 6 bases and J by 3 bases; unmatched bases: 7. The CDR3 DNA follows: TGTGCCAGCAGCCTTACAGGGGGTGACAAAAACATTCAGTACTTC. Its translation: CASSLTGGDKNIQYF.

This clonotype has just a few counts. CDR3 coding DNA: TGTGCCAGCAGTTTAGCGTTGCGGAGACCGAACACCGGGGAGCTGTTTTTT. This encodes CASSLALRRPNTGELFF. The V call is TRBV12-3 or TRBV12-4, the J call TRBJ2-2; D call uncertain. With 0 bases removed from V and 0 bases from J, the gap between germline ends came to 11 bases. There are 17 residues in the CDR3.

The V gene is TRBV29-1, the J gene TRBJ1-2, with 7 nucleotides matching TRBD1. The V gene end was trimmed by 7 bases and the J gene end by 8 bases; junction bases not matched to a gene: 7. This CDR3 is 11 amino acids long. Looked up from germline, CDR1 is SQVTM and CDR2 is ANQGSEA. CDR3 sequence: CSAPTGKGYTF. The CDR3 nucleotides are TGCAGCGCCCCGACAGGGAAGGGCTACACCTTC.

This clonotype was seen at least ten times. The DNA of the CDR3 is TGTGCCAGCAGCGTGGGGGGCGCAAACACTGAAGCTTTCTTT. This sequence encodes CASSVGGANTEAFF. This sequence joins TRBV9 and TRBJ1-1, with D possibly TRBD1 on 6 matching bases. Germline CDR1 and CDR2: SGDLS and YYNGEE. CDR3 length: 14 amino acids. V lost 2 bases and J lost 2, with 10 bases in between.

This clonotype was observed at least ten times. The rearrangement uses TRBV20-1 and TRBJ2-3, with D tentatively TRBD1 (5 bases). The germline V gene encodes CDR1 DFQATT and CDR2 SNEGSKA (reference sequence). The V and J ends lost 0 bases and 0 bases respectively, with 10 bases between them. The CDR3 has 15 residues. The CDR3 protein is CSARDQTASTDTQYF. The CDR3 nucleotides are TGCAGTGCTAGAGATCAGACAGCTAGCACAGATACGCAGTATTTT.

The sample holds a few counts of this clonotype. The J gene is TRBJ1-2, the V gene TRBV3-1; the D is unclear. This CDR3 comprises 15 residues. The V gene lost 5 bases and the J gene lost 6 bases, with 19 bases spanning the gap. CDR1 is LGHDT and CDR2 is YNNKEL in the germline V gene (reference sequence). Here the CDR3 DNA reads TGTGCCAGCAGCAAATTGGGAGGGAACGGGGATGGCTACACCTTC. Its translation: CASSKLGGNGDGYTF.

This sequence joins TRBV6-1 and TRBJ1-5; no clear D gene. Germline-derived CDR1 and CDR2 are MNHNS and SASEGT. Trimming removed 1 base at V and 0 bases at J, with 13 bases between. CDR3 length: 17 amino acids. The CDR3 reads CASSEVVKGFSNQPQHF. CDR3 DNA sequence: TGTGCCAGCAGTGAAGTGGTGAAAGGATTTAGCAATCAGCCCCAGCATTTT.

This clonotype was seen just once. V and J are TRBV29-1 and TRBJ1-2; D gene uncertain. The CDR3 is 11 residues long. From germline, CDR1 is SQVTM and CDR2 ANQGSEA. V lost 0 bases, J lost 4 bases, and 3 bases lay in between. Written as DNA, the CDR3 is TGCAGCGTTGAAGATTTCTATGGCTACACCTTC. Protein sequence: CSVEDFYGYTF.

This clonotype was recorded a few times. The chain recombines TRBV5-1 with TRBJ2-3; D perhaps matches TRBD1 (6 bases). Germline CDR1 is SGHRS and CDR2 is YFSETQ. The CDR3 consists of 16 residues. The V end was cut by 4 bases, the J end by 2 bases, with 17 bases between. CDR3 coding DNA: TGCGCCAGCAGCCAAGGGACACCGCTAGCCACAGATACGCAGTATTTT. This encodes CASSQGTPLATDTQYF. The full variable domain, completed using reference TRBV5-1 and TRBJ2-3, is KAGVTQTPRYLIKTRGQQVTLSCSPISGHRSVSWYQQTPGQGLQFLFEYFSETQRNKGNFPGRFSGRQFSNSRSEMNVSTLELGDSALYLCASSQGTPLATDTQYFGPGTRLTVL.